A selection of T cell receptor beta chains follows, all from one sample in a study of breast tumors, draining lymph nodes, adjacent tissues. TCRdb redid the calling of the multiplex PCR reads with MiXCR, one entry per CDR3 protein. The sample carries fewer than 140,000 distinct CDR3 sequences, about 31% recorded once. Source material: axillary lymph node tissue. The receptors here all came from a female donor with breast cancer. Some clones in this sample may be carry-over from other donors' samples. Each CDR3 is given with its conserved first and last residue. The order of the fields is clone size, J gene, V gene, D gene, CDR3 DNA, CDR3 protein. A D gene is named only where the DNA matches it firmly. Expanded clones are given a class, and other clones once, few, many or no size at all.

size: once
J: TRBJ1-5
V: TRBV6-5
D: NA
DNA: TGTGCCAGCAGTTACAGGGGAGATCAGCCCCAGCATTTT
CDR3: CASSYRGDQPQHF

size: many
J: TRBJ1-4
V: TRBV13
D: TRBD1
DNA: TGTGCCAGCAGCACCACAGGACAGGGGGCGCAGGAAAAACTGTTTTTT
CDR3: CASSTTGQGAQEKLFF

size: many
J: TRBJ2-3
V: TRBV6-5
D: NA
DNA: TGTGCCAGCAGCTTGGGGTGGACCAGCACAGATACGCAGTATTTT
CDR3: CASSLGWTSTDTQYF

size: many
J: TRBJ2-7
V: TRBV10-3
D: NA
DNA: TGTGCCATCAGTGGGGACGGAGGCGAGCAGTACTTC
CDR3: CAISGDGGEQYF

size: NA
J: TRBJ2-7
V: TRBV9
D: TRBD1
DNA: TGTGCCAACAGCGGGACAGGGTACACCTACGAGCAGTCCTTC
CDR3: CANSGTGYTYEQSF

size: few
J: TRBJ1-1
V: TRBV5-1
D: TRBD1
DNA: TGCGCCAGCAGCTATAAGACAGGGGGCTTGACTGAAGCTTTCTTT
CDR3: CASSYKTGGLTEAFF

size: many
J: TRBJ2-3
V: TRBV9
D: NA
DNA: TGTGCCAGCAGCGTTCGAACAGCCCCAGATACGCAGTATTTT
CDR3: CASSVRTAPDTQYF

size: NA
J: TRBJ1-4
V: TRBV20-1
D: NA
DNA: TGCAGTGCTGGAGATCTTTGGAGGGAGGCTGAAAAACTGTTTTTT
CDR3: CSAGDLWREAEKLFF

size: few
J: TRBJ2-3
V: TRBV6-1
D: NA
DNA: TGTGCCAGCAGTCATCTGTGGGGCACAGATACGCAGTATTTT
CDR3: CASSHLWGTDTQYF

size: many
J: TRBJ1-2
V: TRBV5-8
D: NA
DNA: TGTGCCAGCAGGAAGGGGTTGAACTATGGCTACACCTTC
CDR3: CASRKGLNYGYTF

size: few
J: TRBJ1-1
V: TRBV6-5
D: NA
DNA: TGTGCCAGCAGTTACTTCCAGGGCACTGAAGCTTTCTTT
CDR3: CASSYFQGTEAFF

size: many
J: TRBJ1-5
V: TRBV7-8
D: NA
DNA: TGTGCCAGCAGCTTCTCCGGGAGCAATCAGCCCCAGCATTTT
CDR3: CASSFSGSNQPQHF

size: NA
J: TRBJ1-1
V: TRBV3-1
D: NA
DNA: TGTGCCAGCAGAAGGGAGGGATGGAACACTGAAGCTTTCTTT
CDR3: CASRREGWNTEAFF

size: many
J: TRBJ2-3
V: TRBV20-1
D: TRBD2
DNA: TGCAGTGGGGGCGGGGGTAGCACAGATACGCAGTATTTT
CDR3: CSGGGGSTDTQYF

size: many
J: TRBJ1-4
V: TRBV5-1
D: NA
DNA: TGCGCCAGCAGCTTGAATGGGGCGGGTGAAAAACTGTTTTTT
CDR3: CASSLNGAGEKLFF

size: many
J: TRBJ1-2
V: TRBV14
D: NA
DNA: TGTGCCAGCAGCCCGACCTCCCCCAGGTTGGATTCGTTGTCAGGGATCTATGGCTACACCTTC
CDR3: CASSPTSPRLDSLSGIYGYTF

size: NA
J: TRBJ1-6
V: TRBV4-2
D: NA
DNA: TGTGCCAGCAGCCCTGGGGGGGAAAACAGGGCAGGCTCACCCCTCCACTTT
CDR3: CASSPGGENRAGSPLHF

size: NA
J: TRBJ2-3
V: TRBV6-5
D: TRBD2
DNA: TGTGCCAGCAGTCACTCGTCACCATTGGGACTAGCGGGAGGAACAGATACGCAGTATTTT
CDR3: CASSHSSPLGLAGGTDTQYF

size: many
J: TRBJ1-6
V: TRBV6-1
D: NA
DNA: TGTGCCAGCAGCCCCTATAATTCACCCCTCCACTTT
CDR3: CASSPYNSPLHF

size: few
J: TRBJ2-2
V: TRBV11-3
D: NA
DNA: TGTGCCAGCAGCTTAGGACTGCCGACCACCGGGGAGCTGTTTTTT
CDR3: CASSLGLPTTGELFF

size: NA
J: TRBJ2-7
V: TRBV5-5
D: TRBD1
DNA: TGTGCCAGCAGCACGGACAGGGGCACCAACGAGCAGTACTTC
CDR3: CASSTDRGTNEQYF

size: many
J: TRBJ2-7
V: TRBV18
D: TRBD1
DNA: TGTGCCAGCTCACCAACAGGACAGGCCTACGAGCAGTACTTC
CDR3: CASSPTGQAYEQYF

size: NA
J: TRBJ2-5
V: TRBV2
D: TRBD1
DNA: TGTGCCAGCAGAGACCGGGACAGGGGGGAGACCCAGTACTTC
CDR3: CASRDRDRGETQYF

size: many
J: TRBJ2-2
V: TRBV28
D: NA
DNA: TGTGCCAGCAGTGCCCGTCAGGGGAAGATGAACACCGGGGAGCTGTTTTTT
CDR3: CASSARQGKMNTGELFF

size: many
J: TRBJ1-2
V: TRBV14
D: NA
DNA: TGTGCCAGCAGCCAATGGGGGGCGCTGGGAATTGGCTCCACCTTC
CDR3: CASSQWGALGIGSTF

size: many
J: TRBJ1-2
V: TRBV19
D: NA
DNA: TGTGCCAGTAGTCCCTTCACGGGTGGCGTTCTTCTTAACTATGGCTACACCTTC
CDR3: CASSPFTGGVLLNYGYTF

size: NA
J: TRBJ2-7
V: TRBV5-1
D: NA
DNA: TGCGCCAGCAGCTTGACGCCCGGGCAACTCGAGCAGTACTTC
CDR3: CASSLTPGQLEQYF

size: many
J: TRBJ2-3
V: TRBV9
D: NA
DNA: TGTGCCAGCAGCGCAAGGGGACCTACTACAGATACGCAGTATTTT
CDR3: CASSARGPTTDTQYF

size: NA
J: TRBJ1-1
V: TRBV4-3
D: TRBD1
DNA: TGCGCCAGCAGCCAGACGGGACAGGGTGAAGCTTTCTTT
CDR3: CASSQTGQGEAFF

size: NA
J: TRBJ2-3
V: TRBV20-1
D: TRBD2
DNA: TGCAGTGCTGCGCGACCAGCGGGAGGGCCCACAGATACGCAGTGTTTT
CDR3: CSAARPAGGPTDTQCF

size: few
J: TRBJ2-5
V: TRBV27
D: TRBD1
DNA: TGTGCCAGCAGTTTATGGGGGACAGGAGAGACCCAGTACTTC
CDR3: CASSLWGTGETQYF

size: many
J: TRBJ2-5
V: TRBV4-1
D: TRBD1
DNA: TGCGCCAGCAGCCTCATGACAGGGTACCAAGAGACCCAGTACTTC
CDR3: CASSLMTGYQETQYF

size: many
J: TRBJ1-6
V: TRBV6-6
D: TRBD1
DNA: TGTGCCAGCAACGACCGGGACAGGCATAATTCACCCCTCCACTTT
CDR3: CASNDRDRHNSPLHF

size: many
J: TRBJ1-5
V: TRBV6-2/TRBV6-3
D: TRBD1
DNA: TGTGCCAGCAGTTACACGGGACAGGGTAGTCAGCCCCAGCATTTT
CDR3: CASSYTGQGSQPQHF

size: many
J: TRBJ1-2
V: TRBV6-6
D: TRBD1
DNA: TGTGCCAGCAGCCGCCGACAGGGTGTAACCTATGGCTACACCTTC
CDR3: CASSRRQGVTYGYTF

size: many
J: TRBJ1-5
V: TRBV12-5
D: NA
DNA: TGTGCTAGTGGTTTGGTGGAGATCATGAATCAGCCCCAGCATTTT
CDR3: CASGLVEIMNQPQHF

size: NA
J: TRBJ2-7
V: TRBV20-1
D: NA
DNA: TGCAGTGCTACCGGGACGGCCTACGAGCAGTACTTC
CDR3: CSATGTAYEQYF

size: many
J: TRBJ2-3
V: TRBV20-1
D: TRBD2
DNA: TGCAGTGCTAGAGTGGGGGGGGGGACAGATACGCAGTATTTT
CDR3: CSARVGGGTDTQYF

size: NA
J: TRBJ1-2
V: TRBV28
D: NA
DNA: TGTGCCAGCAGTCCACAGGCTACTCCTGGCTACACCTTC
CDR3: CASSPQATPGYTF

size: many
J: TRBJ2-3
V: TRBV28
D: TRBD1
DNA: TGTGCCAGCAGTCGACAGGGGGGTCGAGATACGCAGTATTTT
CDR3: CASSRQGGRDTQYF

size: NA
J: TRBJ2-5
V: TRBV2
D: TRBD2
DNA: TGTGCCAGCAAGACTAGCAGGCAAACAGAGACCCAGTACTTC
CDR3: CASKTSRQTETQYF

size: NA
J: TRBJ2-5
V: TRBV19
D: TRBD1
DNA: TGTGCCAGTACGGCAGGGGGATGGGGAGAGACCCAGTACTTC
CDR3: CASTAGGWGETQYF

size: NA
J: TRBJ2-2
V: TRBV6-5
D: NA
DNA: TGTGCCAGCAGTGGCTGTGCGAACACCGGGGAGCTGTTTTTT
CDR3: CASSGCANTGELFF

size: many
J: TRBJ2-2
V: TRBV3-1
D: NA
DNA: TGTGCCAGCAGCCACGCCGGGGAGCTGTTTTTT
CDR3: CASSHAGELFF

size: few
J: TRBJ2-5
V: TRBV27
D: TRBD2
DNA: TGTGCCAGCAGTTTATCGAAAACGTGGGGGTCCTGGGCGGGAGGGGGACAAGAGACCCAGTACTTC
CDR3: CASSLSKTWGSWAGGGQETQYF

size: many
J: TRBJ2-5
V: TRBV3-1
D: TRBD1
DNA: TGTGCCAGCAGACTTACAGGGGTGGGTGCGACCCAGTACTTC
CDR3: CASRLTGVGATQYF

size: once
J: TRBJ2-7
V: TRBV6-4
D: NA
DNA: TGTGCCAGCAGTCACTCTCTCGAGCAGTACTTC
CDR3: CASSHSLEQYF

size: many
J: TRBJ2-1
V: TRBV30
D: NA
DNA: TGTGCCTGGAGAGGGGCAGGGACCGGCTCCTACAATGAGCAGTTCTTC
CDR3: CAWRGAGTGSYNEQFF

size: many
J: TRBJ2-1
V: TRBV4-3
D: TRBD2
DNA: TGCGCCAGCAGCCACGGACTAGCGCCTTTGGATGAGCAGTTCTTC
CDR3: CASSHGLAPLDEQFF

size: many
J: TRBJ2-7
V: TRBV7-3
D: TRBD1
DNA: TGTGCCAGCAGCTCCCAGGGACAGGGGTCCTACGAGCAGTACTTC
CDR3: CASSSQGQGSYEQYF

size: many
J: TRBJ1-2
V: TRBV5-1
D: TRBD1
DNA: TGCGCCAGCAGCTTACAAGGGACAGCCTTTAACTATGGCTACACCTTC
CDR3: CASSLQGTAFNYGYTF

size: many
J: TRBJ1-6
V: TRBV12-3/TRBV12-4
D: TRBD1
DNA: TGTGCCAGCAGTTCGGGACAGGGGACCTATAATTCACCCCTCCACTTT
CDR3: CASSSGQGTYNSPLHF

size: NA
J: TRBJ1-1
V: TRBV11-2
D: NA
DNA: TGTGCCAGCAGCTTACACCGGAACACTGAAGCTTTCTTT
CDR3: CASSLHRNTEAFF